The sequence of this T cell receptor (beta chain) was determined in a study of shared clonotypes between healthy human individuals. For the study at large: Three plates were used per donor for CD4 naive, three for CD4 memory, two for CD8 naive and one for CD8 memory.

With respect to this clone: Its specificity is unknown.

Method: immunoSEQ multiplex PCR; TCRdb's copy keeps in-frame clones and lacks some. The table records under 750,000 clones, approximately 77% of them present only once. Findings of the study overall: Large depth notwithstanding, sorted-subset sequencing proved incomplete by rarefaction.

This CDR3 is built from 16 residues. V dropped 4 bases and J dropped 6; count of bases not matched to a gene: 12. Germline V CDR1 and CDR2: SGHRS, YFSETQ. Sequenced material: memory CD4+ T cells sorted from blood. As to subset: CD45RA-negative fraction. The source is a woman younger than 45 in good health. This chain joins TRBV5-1 and TRBJ2-7, with TRBD1 matching over 11 bases. This CDR3 is CASSGGTRTGGREQYF. DNA for the CDR3: TGCGCCAGCAGCGGAGGGACGAGGACAGGGGGCCGCGAGCAGTACTTC.